The next 21 T cell receptor beta chains were all read from a single sample in a study of blood T cell repertoires in COVID-19. Assay: immunoSEQ multiplex PCR; the TCRdb copy retains only in-frame clones and omits some. In the table there are some 120,000 clones, 79% of which are singletons. Sequenced material: peripheral blood. These receptors originate from a man aged 35 to 55 with active or convalescent COVID-19.

Concerning this clone: The germline gene is not matched at one end of the junction; a read error may be the cause. V gene TRBV6-1 combines with J gene TRBJ1-2; D is perhaps TRBD1 (5 bases). Germline CDR1 and CDR2: MNHNS and SASEGT. This CDR3 comprises 15 residues. In nucleotides, the CDR3 is TGTGCCAGCAGTAAAGCCCGGGGGGGAGGCTATGGCTACACCTTC. This gives the protein CASSKARGGGYGYTF.

This sequence joins TRBV5-6 and TRBJ1-1; a possible D gene is TRBD1 (5 bases). CDR1 and CDR2 (germline): SGHDT, YYEEEE. The V gene lost 3 bases and the J gene lost 8 bases, with 8 bases spanning the gap. This CDR3 is 11 amino acids long. The chain's CDR3 is CASSWGWEAFF. The CDR3 DNA reads TGTGCCAGCAGCTGGGGCTGGGAAGCTTTCTTT.

The rearrangement links TRBV11-3 to TRBJ2-5, with 8 bases fitting TRBD1. Per germline, CDR1 SGHNT and CDR2 YENEEA. The CDR3 runs 13 residues. V was pared by 5 bases and J by 3 bases, with 2 bases of the junction left unmatched. The CDR3 is CASSGDRKETQYF. CDR3 coding DNA: TGTGCCAGCAGCGGGGACAGGAAAGAGACCCAGTACTTC. The complete variable domain, with remaining parts taken from reference TRBV11-3 and TRBJ2-5, reads EAGVVQSPRYKIIEKKQPVAFWCNPISGHNTLYWYLQNLGQGPELLIRYENEEAVDDSQLPKDRFSAERLKGVDSTLKIQPAELGDSAVYLCASSGDRKETQYFGPGTRLLVL.

The chain combines TRBV3-1 (or the pseudogene TRBV3-2) with TRBJ2-7; D unclear. The V end lost 0 bases, the J end lost 7 bases, and 10 bases lay between the germline ends. The CDR3 length is 13 residues. CDR1 and CDR2 (germline): LGHDT, YNNKEL (reference sequence). CDR3 in amino acids: CASSQDPLREQYF. The DNA for the CDR3 is TGTGCCAGCAGCCAAGATCCCCTTCGGGAGCAGTACTTC.

This clone has only a few counts. The gene calls are TRBV9 and TRBJ2-3, with 8 bases lining up with TRBD2. The germline V gene encodes CDR1 SGDLS and CDR2 YYNGEE. The CDR3 has 18 amino acids. Trimming removed 1 base from V and 3 bases from J; junction bases left unmatched: 13. CDR3 in amino acids: CASSVRSGSRLETDTQYF. CDR3 in DNA: TGTGCCAGCAGCGTACGAAGCGGGAGTAGATTAGAGACAGATACGCAGTATTTT.

This clone came up a few times. The gene calls are TRBV6-5 and TRBJ2-1; 10 positions match TRBD2. The V gene end was trimmed by 10 bases and the J gene end by 9 bases; junction bases not matched to a gene: 15. Germline values: CDR1 MNHEY, CDR2 SVGAGI. The CDR3 runs 15 residues. CDR3 DNA sequence: TGTGCCACCCAGCGGGGGGGACAGCCTGGCGGTGAGCAGTTCTTC. This translates into CATQRGGQPGGEQFF.

V usage is TRBV19 and J usage is TRBJ2-7; 9 nucleotides match TRBD2. CDR1 and CDR2 from the germline V gene are LNHDA and SQIVND (reference sequence). The trim removed 1 base at V and 3 bases at J, leaving 25 bases unmatched. The CDR3 length is 22 residues. CDR3 residues: CASSIVPWLPAMSSGGNYEQYF. The CDR3 DNA sequence: TGTGCCAGTAGTATAGTCCCATGGTTGCCCGCTATGTCGAGCGGGGGGAACTACGAGCAGTACTTC.

This clone was seen only once. The rearrangement links TRBV5-1 to TRBJ2-7; perhaps TRBD1 as D (6 bases). Germline values: CDR1 SGHRS, CDR2 YFSETQ. This CDR3 spans 14 amino acids. Between the trimmed V and J ends, which lost 0 bases and 5 bases, there was a span of 12 bases. The CDR3 spells CASSLERTEDEQYF. The DNA of the CDR3 is TGCGCCAGCAGCTTGGAAAGGACAGAGGACGAGCAGTACTTC.

This chain connects TRBV6-5 to TRBJ1-5; 8 nucleotides line up with TRBD1. V was pared by 4 bases and J by 5 bases, with 4 bases of the junction left unmatched. The CDR3 has 14 residues. In germline, CDR1 is MNHEY, CDR2 SVGAGI. In DNA, the CDR3 is TGTGCCAGCAGTTGGACAGGGAGTCATCAGCCCCAGCATTTT. Amino acid sequence: CASSWTGSHQPQHF.

V is TRBV12-3 or TRBV12-4 and J is TRBJ2-1; 7 nucleotides agree with TRBD1. This CDR3 region has 11 residues. The trim removed 6 bases at V and 9 bases at J, leaving 2 bases unmatched. DNA of the CDR3: TGTGCCAGCAGGAGGACAGGTGAGCAGTTCTTC. This translates into CASRRTGEQFF.

This clone was observed many times. V and J are TRBV27 and TRBJ1-4; no definite D call. The CDR3 sequence is 12 residues long. Germline V gene lookup returns CDR1 MNHEY and CDR2 SMNVEV (reference sequence). Trimming cost V 11 bases and J 5 bases, with 12 bases left between them. As DNA, the CDR3 is TGTGCCTCCCGGAAGAGGAATGAAAAACTGTTTTTT. Translating it yields CASRKRNEKLFF.

In its sample, this clone was seen a few times. CDR3 region: CASSPSGTAGGYTF. As DNA, the CDR3 is TGCGCCAGCAGTCCTTCCGGGACTGCCGGCGGCTACACCTTC. This chain links TRBV10-2 with TRBJ1-2; TRBD1 is a possible D gene (5 bases). This CDR3 region has 14 residues. CDR1 and CDR2 (germline): WSHSY, SAAADI. V was trimmed by 5 bases and J by 8 bases, leaving 18 bases between them.

The chain employs TRBV28 and TRBJ2-3; perhaps TRBD2 as D (6 bases). Trimming shortened V by 2 bases and J by 0 bases, and 6 bases separated the two germline ends. The CDR3 has 14 residues. CDR1 is MDHEN, CDR2 SYDVKM, per germline. The CDR3 reads CASSLAGSTDTQYF. DNA of the CDR3: TGTGCCAGCAGTTTAGCGGGGAGCACAGATACGCAGTATTTT.

This clone was counted between two and nine times. The genes are TRBV28 and TRBJ1-2; no firm D call. V was clipped by 2 bases and J by 6 bases, with 10 bases between them. The CDR3 spans 13 residues. CDR1 and CDR2 from the germline V gene are MDHEN and SYDVKM. This chain's CDR3 is CASSLGQTNGYTF. In DNA, the CDR3 is TGTGCCAGCAGTTTAGGGCAGACCAATGGCTACACCTTC.

This rearrangement joins TRBV27 to TRBJ2-6; D gene uncertain. The CDR3 loop spans 15 amino acids. Germline V gives CDR1 MNHEY, CDR2 SMNVEV (reference sequence). V was trimmed by 2 bases and J by 0 bases, leaving 5 bases between them. The CDR3: CASSLGVSGANVLTF. The DNA for the CDR3 is TGTGCCAGCAGTTTAGGAGTCTCTGGGGCCAACGTCCTGACTTTC. Together with reference TRBV27 and TRBJ2-6, the CDR3 gives the full variable domain: EAQVTQNPRYLITVTGKKLTVTCSQNMNHEYMSWYRQDPGLGLRQIYYSMNVEVTDKGDVPEGYKVSRKEKRNFPLILESPSPNQTSLYFCASSLGVSGANVLTFGAGSRLTVL.

The rearrangement uses TRBV9 and TRBJ1-6; TRBD1 aligns across 10 bases. Germline-derived CDR1 and CDR2 are SGDLS and YYNGEE. The CDR3 runs 17 residues. The J segment lost 5 bases and the V segment lost 3 bases, leaving 8 bases of the junction unmatched. CDR3 bases: TGTGCCAGCAGCGCCACGACAGGGGGCGCGAATAATTCACCCCTCCACTTT. This codes for CASSATTGGANNSPLHF.

The chain has TRBV25-1 and TRBJ2-3; 11 bases line up with TRBD1. This CDR3 comprises 14 residues. The ends lost 8 bases at V and 2 bases at J; junction bases unmatched: 3. The V gene's germline CDR1 is MGHDK and CDR2 SYGVNS. The CDR3 spells CASGGQGATDTQYF. CDR3 DNA sequence: TGTGCCAGCGGAGGACAGGGGGCCACAGATACGCAGTATTTT.

This clone occurred a few times. The V gene is TRBV6-1, the J gene TRBJ1-2; TRBD1 agrees at 7 bases. Germline V lookup: CDR1 MNHNS, CDR2 SASEGT. CDR3 length: 17 amino acids. The V gene end was trimmed by 2 bases and the J gene end by 8 bases; junction bases not matched to a gene: 17. The CDR3: CASSESRSGTALSGYTF. The CDR3 nucleotides are TGTGCCAGCAGTGAATCCCGGTCAGGGACAGCGCTATCCGGCTACACCTTC.

The chain recombines TRBV7-2 with TRBJ1-1; possibly TRBD1 for D (5 bases). With 6 bases removed from V and 3 bases from J, the gap between germline ends came to 11 bases. This CDR3 has 13 residues. Germline V lookup: CDR1 SGHTA, CDR2 FQGNSA. The CDR3 nucleotides are TGTGCCAGCAGGTTGACAGTCGACACTGAAGCTTTCTTT. This encodes CASRLTVDTEAFF.

V and J are TRBV5-6 and TRBJ1-1; D perhaps matches TRBD1 (6 bases). Germline CDR1 reads SGHDT; CDR2 reads YYEEEE. Trimming took off 4 bases at V and 11 bases at J, with 18 bases between the two ends. This CDR3 spans 13 amino acids. This CDR3 is CASSPSSGAGAFF. In DNA form, the CDR3 reads TGTGCCAGCAGCCCTAGCTCAGGGGCTGGGGCTTTCTTT.

This sequence joins TRBV2 and TRBJ2-5; 9 bases agree with TRBD2. CDR1 and CDR2 (germline): SNHLY, FYNNEI. The CDR3 runs to 15 residues. The V and J ends lost 4 bases and 2 bases, in that order; junction bases with no gene match: 5. The CDR3, as DNA: TGTGCCAGCAGTGGACTAGCGGACAAACAAGAGACCCAGTACTTC. Its protein product is CASSGLADKQETQYF.